These T cell receptor beta chains were read from a single sample in a study of T cells after yellow fever vaccination. TCRdb re-called the 5' RACE reads through MiXCR, storing one row per CDR3 protein. The profile shows 500,000 to 650,000 distinct CDR3 sequences, 17% of them singletons. Material: PBMCs, obtained 4 to 5 days after the first yellow fever vaccination. These receptors originate from a man aged 18 to 30 who received the YFV17D yellow fever vaccine. The CDR3 runs from the conserved cysteine through the conserved F or W.

v_call	j_call	cdr3_aa
TRBV7-9	TRBJ2-7	CASSLGGAQYF
TRBV7-7	TRBJ2-5	CASSLGGTTLETQYF
TRBV7-9	TRBJ2-5	CASSSPSGGYQETQYF
TRBV4-3	TRBJ2-2	CASSQDHTGELFF
TRBV20-1	TRBJ1-1	CSARSSGYYTEAFF
TRBV18	TRBJ2-1	CASSPPLGAGGPGEQFF
TRBV12-3/TRBV12-4	TRBJ2-6	CASSFDRLRDRASGANVLTF
TRBV7-9	TRBJ2-4	CASSSGVSKNIQYF
TRBV20-1	TRBJ1-1	CSARQGIGTEAFF
TRBV18	TRBJ2-3	CASSPIGRSDTQYF
TRBV5-1	TRBJ2-1	CASSIDGGSYNEQFF
TRBV6-5	TRBJ2-3	CASRHTDTQYF
TRBV28	TRBJ1-5	CASSPNRGFLSGGQPQHF
TRBV9	TRBJ1-6	CASSRQGFGDSPLHF
TRBV18	TRBJ2-5	CASSPPVQETQYF
TRBV12-3/TRBV12-4	TRBJ1-2	CASSPDSGPKNYGYTF
TRBV7-9	TRBJ1-4	CASSLNGDNEKLFF
TRBV27	TRBJ1-2	CASSSYRQGGFYGYTF
TRBV4-1	TRBJ1-1	CASSQDGHYTEAFF
TRBV5-1	TRBJ2-7	CASSSRDNPYEQYF
TRBV6-2/TRBV6-3	TRBJ2-1	CASSIGGGGNEQFF
TRBV6-1	TRBJ1-5	CASRPGTGPWPQHF
TRBV20-1	TRBJ2-6	CSSGRGRFTGANVLTF
TRBV12-3/TRBV12-4	TRBJ2-2	CAIGGATTGELFF
TRBV6-5	TRBJ2-5	CASSYSGQLRGETQYF
TRBV2	TRBJ2-3	CTFRQEEVGTASTDTQYF
TRBV7-6	TRBJ2-2	CASSLLYPGELFF
TRBV7-8	TRBJ2-3	CASSLAQLASTDTQYF
TRBV4-1	TRBJ1-1	CASTSLTSGEAGTTEAFF
TRBV7-2	TRBJ2-3	CASRASGGSTQYF
TRBV18	TRBJ2-5	CASSPGLAGTTGETQYF
TRBV6-5	TRBJ2-3	CASSYYDPAVGTQYF
TRBV6-5	TRBJ1-4	CASSYGAPDVEKLFF
TRBV9	TRBJ2-2	CASKGGGAEVGELFF
TRBV29-1	TRBJ2-1	CSSVTSGGYNEQFF
TRBV7-2	TRBJ1-5	CASSSTGLQPQHF
TRBV7-6	TRBJ2-1	CASSSYRVKYNEQFF
TRBV19	TRBJ2-1	CASSMGQGWFF
TRBV7-9	TRBJ1-2	CASSWETGTYGYTF
TRBV29-1	TRBJ1-2	CSVEDRGGSYGYTF
TRBV5-6	TRBJ1-1	CASRPQVLNTEAFF
TRBV5-1	TRBJ2-3	CASSSTIGTVTDTQYF
TRBV12-3/TRBV12-4	TRBJ1-1	CASRGQLNTEAFF
TRBV20-1	TRBJ1-3	CSARAGANSGNTIYF
TRBV4-1	TRBJ1-5	CASSQAGTGGNQPQHF
TRBV9	TRBJ1-2	CASSAGTAYGYTF
TRBV3-1	TRBJ1-1	CASRPSRLKMGVWTNTEAFF
TRBV9	TRBJ1-2	CASSVGPQELGYTF
TRBV7-9	TRBJ2-1	CAQADTAYNEQFF
TRBV12-3/TRBV12-4	TRBJ2-5	CASRRGATETQYF